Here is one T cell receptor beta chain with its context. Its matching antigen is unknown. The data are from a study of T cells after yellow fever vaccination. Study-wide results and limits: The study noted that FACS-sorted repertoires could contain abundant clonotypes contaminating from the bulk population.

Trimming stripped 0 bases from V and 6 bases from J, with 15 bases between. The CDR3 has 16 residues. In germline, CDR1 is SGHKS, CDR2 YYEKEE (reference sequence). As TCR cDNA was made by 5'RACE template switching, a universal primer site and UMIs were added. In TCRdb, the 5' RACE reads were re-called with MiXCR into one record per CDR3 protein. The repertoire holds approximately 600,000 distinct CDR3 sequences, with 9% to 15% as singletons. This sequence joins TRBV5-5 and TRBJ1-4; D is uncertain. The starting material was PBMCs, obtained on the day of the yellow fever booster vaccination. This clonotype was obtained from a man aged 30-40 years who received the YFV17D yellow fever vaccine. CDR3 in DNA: TGTGCCAGCAGCTTGGGGGCAGGCCCCGGTGATGAAAAACTGTTTTTT. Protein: CASSLGAGPGDEKLFF.